A single TCR beta chain is shown here with its context. Antigen unknown. V shed 5 bases and J shed 2 bases, with 13 bases lying between them. Germline CDR1 SEHNR, CDR2 FQNEAQ (reference sequence). There are 14 residues in the CDR3. This record comes from a study of blood T cells in healthy people across ages. The second PCR ran roughly 7 to 12 cycles with a sample-barcoded 5' primer and J-beta primers. TCRdb re-analysed the 5' RACE reads in MiXCR, keeping a single row per CDR3 protein. Of about 780,000 distinct CDR3 sequences in the sample, 25% to 30% were seen once. Findings and caveats of the study: Aged donors had fewer naive CD4+ cells and lower diversity than long-lived donors.

Peripheral blood samples of 9 to 10 milliliters were drawn from each donor. This same sample was also taken into another study, of T cells of mothers and their children. Per that paper: Several children, together with their three healthy Caucasian mothers, made up the donors. For cDNA synthesis, the complete extracted RNA was used (roughly 1.5 ug per 15 ul).

V and J are TRBV7-9 and TRBJ2-7; a possible D gene is TRBD2 (5 bases). The receptor was derived from a boy aged 5 to 17 in good health. Sequencing was done on a sample of blood. CDR3 residues: CASSPAPSPYEQYF. The CDR3 DNA reads as TGTGCCAGCAGCCCAGCCCCTAGCCCCTACGAGCAGTACTTC.